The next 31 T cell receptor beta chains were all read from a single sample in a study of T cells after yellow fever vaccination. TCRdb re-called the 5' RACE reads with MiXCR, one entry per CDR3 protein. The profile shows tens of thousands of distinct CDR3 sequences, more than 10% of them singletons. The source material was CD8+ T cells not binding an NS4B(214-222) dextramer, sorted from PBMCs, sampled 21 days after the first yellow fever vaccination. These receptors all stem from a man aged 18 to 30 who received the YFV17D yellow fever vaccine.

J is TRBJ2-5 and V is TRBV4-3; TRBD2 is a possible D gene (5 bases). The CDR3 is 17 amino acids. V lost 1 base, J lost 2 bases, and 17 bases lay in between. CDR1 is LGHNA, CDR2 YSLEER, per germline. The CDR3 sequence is CASSQGPGKVSQETQYF. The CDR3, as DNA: TGCGCCAGCAGCCAAGGCCCGGGGAAAGTGTCTCAAGAGACCCAGTACTTC.

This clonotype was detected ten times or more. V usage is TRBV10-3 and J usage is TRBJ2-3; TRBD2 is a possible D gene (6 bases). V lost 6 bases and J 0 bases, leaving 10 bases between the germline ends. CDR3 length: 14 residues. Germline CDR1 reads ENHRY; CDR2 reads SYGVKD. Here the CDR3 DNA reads TGTGCCATCAGGGGACTGGCTAGCACAGATACGCAGTATTTT. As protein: CAIRGLASTDTQYF.

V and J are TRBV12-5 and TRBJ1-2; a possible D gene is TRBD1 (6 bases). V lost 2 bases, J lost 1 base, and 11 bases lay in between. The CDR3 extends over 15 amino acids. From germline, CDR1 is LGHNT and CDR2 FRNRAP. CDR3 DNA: TGTGCTAGTGGTTTGTTTGCAGGGGATAACTATGGCTACACCTTC. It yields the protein CASGLFAGDNYGYTF.

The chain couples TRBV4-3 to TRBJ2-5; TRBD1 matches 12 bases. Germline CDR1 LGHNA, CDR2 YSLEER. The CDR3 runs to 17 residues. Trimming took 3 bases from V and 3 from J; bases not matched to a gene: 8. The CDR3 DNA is TGCGCCAGCAGCCAGGGACAGGGGGCTTTGACGGAAGAGACCCAGTACTTC. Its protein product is CASSQGQGALTEETQYF.

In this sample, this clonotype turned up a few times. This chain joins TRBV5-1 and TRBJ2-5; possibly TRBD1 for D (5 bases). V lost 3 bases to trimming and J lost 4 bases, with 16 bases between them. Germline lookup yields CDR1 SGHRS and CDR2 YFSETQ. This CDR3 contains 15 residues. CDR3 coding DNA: TGCGCCAGCAGCTGGCTGTCCCGACAGATAGAGACCCAGTACTTC. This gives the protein CASSWLSRQIETQYF.

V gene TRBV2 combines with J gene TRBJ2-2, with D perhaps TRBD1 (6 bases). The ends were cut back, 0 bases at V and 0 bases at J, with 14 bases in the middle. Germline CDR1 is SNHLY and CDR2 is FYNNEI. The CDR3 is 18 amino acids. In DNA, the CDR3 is TGTGCCAGCAGTGAAGCGCTTCCGAGGGGGACGAACACCGGGGAGCTGTTTTTT. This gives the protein CASSEALPRGTNTGELFF.

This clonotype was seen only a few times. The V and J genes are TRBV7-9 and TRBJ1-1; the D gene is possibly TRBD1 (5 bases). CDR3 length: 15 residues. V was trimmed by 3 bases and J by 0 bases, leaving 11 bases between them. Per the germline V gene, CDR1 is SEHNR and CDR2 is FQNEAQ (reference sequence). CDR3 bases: TGTGCCAGCAGCTTCGAGGGGTTCATGAACACTGAAGCTTTCTTT. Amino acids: CASSFEGFMNTEAFF.

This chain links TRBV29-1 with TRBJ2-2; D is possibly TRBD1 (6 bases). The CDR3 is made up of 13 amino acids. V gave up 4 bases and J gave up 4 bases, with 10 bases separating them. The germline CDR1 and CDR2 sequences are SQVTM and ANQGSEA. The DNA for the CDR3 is TGCAGCGTTGCAGGGGCCCTCACCGGGGAGCTGTTTTTT. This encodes CSVAGALTGELFF.

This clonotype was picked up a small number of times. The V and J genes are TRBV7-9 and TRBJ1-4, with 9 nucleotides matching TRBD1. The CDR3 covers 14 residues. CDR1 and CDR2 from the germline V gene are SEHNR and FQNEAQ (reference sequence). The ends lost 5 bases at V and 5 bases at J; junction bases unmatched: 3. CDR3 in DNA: TGTGCCAGCAGCACCACAGGGGGCAATGAAAAACTGTTTTTT. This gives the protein CASSTTGGNEKLFF.

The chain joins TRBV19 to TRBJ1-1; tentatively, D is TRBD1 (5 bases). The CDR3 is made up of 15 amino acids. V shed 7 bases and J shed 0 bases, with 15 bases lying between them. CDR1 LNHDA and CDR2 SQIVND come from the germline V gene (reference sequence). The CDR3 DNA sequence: TGTGCCAGTACCGCTACGCCAGGGCTGAACACTGAAGCTTTCTTT. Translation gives CASTATPGLNTEAFF.

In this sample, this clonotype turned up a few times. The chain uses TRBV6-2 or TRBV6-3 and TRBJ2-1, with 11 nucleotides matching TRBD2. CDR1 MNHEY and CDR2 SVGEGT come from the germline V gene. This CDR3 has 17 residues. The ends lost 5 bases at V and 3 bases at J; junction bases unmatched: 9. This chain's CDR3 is CASSALTTSGGYNEQFF. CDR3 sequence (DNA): TGTGCCAGCAGTGCCTTAACTACTAGCGGGGGCTACAATGAGCAGTTCTTC.

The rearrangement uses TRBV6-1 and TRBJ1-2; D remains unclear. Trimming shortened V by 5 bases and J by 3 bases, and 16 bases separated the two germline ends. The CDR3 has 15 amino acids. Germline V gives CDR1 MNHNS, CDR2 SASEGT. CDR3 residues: CASSPSFGSDYGYTF. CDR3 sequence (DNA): TGTGCCAGCAGTCCGTCGTTTGGTTCAGACTATGGCTACACCTTC.

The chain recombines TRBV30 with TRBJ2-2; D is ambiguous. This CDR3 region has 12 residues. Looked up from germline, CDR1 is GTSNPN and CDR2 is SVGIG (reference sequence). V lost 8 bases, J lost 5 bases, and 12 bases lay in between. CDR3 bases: TGTGCCGGTTGGGTGGGGACCGGGGAGCTGTTTTTT. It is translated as CAGWVGTGELFF.

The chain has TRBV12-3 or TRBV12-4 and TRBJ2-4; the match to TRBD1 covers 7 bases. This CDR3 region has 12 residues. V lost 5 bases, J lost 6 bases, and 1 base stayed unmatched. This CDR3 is CASSRTGNIQYF. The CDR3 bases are TGTGCCAGCAGTCGGACAGGAAACATTCAGTACTTC.

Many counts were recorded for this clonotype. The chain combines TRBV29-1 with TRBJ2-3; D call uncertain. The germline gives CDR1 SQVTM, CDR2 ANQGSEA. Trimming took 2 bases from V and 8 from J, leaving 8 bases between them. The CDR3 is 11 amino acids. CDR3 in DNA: TGCAGCGTTGAAAATTTGGGTACGCAGTATTTT. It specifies CSVENLGTQYF.

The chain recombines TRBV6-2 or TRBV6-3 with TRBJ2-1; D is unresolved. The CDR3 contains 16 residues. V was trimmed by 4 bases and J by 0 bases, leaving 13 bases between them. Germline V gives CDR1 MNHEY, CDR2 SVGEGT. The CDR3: CASSSLDVSSYNEQFF. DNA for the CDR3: TGTGCCAGCAGTTCTCTGGACGTGAGCTCCTACAATGAGCAGTTCTTC.

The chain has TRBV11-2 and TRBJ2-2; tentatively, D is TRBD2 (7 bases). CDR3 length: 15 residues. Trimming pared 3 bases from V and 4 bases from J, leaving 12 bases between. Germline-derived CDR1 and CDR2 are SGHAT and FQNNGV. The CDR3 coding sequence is TGTGCCAGCAGCTTCGTGGGGGGGCCCACCGGGGAGCTGTTTTTT. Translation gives CASSFVGGPTGELFF.

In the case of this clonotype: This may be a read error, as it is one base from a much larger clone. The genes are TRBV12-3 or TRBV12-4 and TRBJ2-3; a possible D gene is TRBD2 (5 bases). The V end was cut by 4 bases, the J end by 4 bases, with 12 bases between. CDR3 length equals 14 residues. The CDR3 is CASSWRGGADTQYF. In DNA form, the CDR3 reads TGTGCCAGCAGTTGGAGAGGAGGAGCAGATACGCAGTATTTT.

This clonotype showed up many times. Here the CDR3 DNA reads TGTGCCAGCAGCTGGCTAGCGGGGGGGGGCAATGAGCAGTTCTTC. This encodes CASSWLAGGGNEQFF. This chain uses TRBV11-2 with TRBJ2-1; TRBD2 aligns across 12 bases. The CDR3 extends over 15 amino acids. Germline V gene lookup returns CDR1 SGHAT and CDR2 FQNNGV. After removal of 4 bases from V and 6 bases from J, the junction contained 4 bases not matched to a gene.

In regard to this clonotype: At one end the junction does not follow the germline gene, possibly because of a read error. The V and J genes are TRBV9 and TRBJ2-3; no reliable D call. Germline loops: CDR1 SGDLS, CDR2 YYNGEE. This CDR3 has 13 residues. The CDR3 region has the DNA TGTGCCAGGAGCGTAGTGAGCACAGATACGCAGTATTTT. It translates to CARSVVSTDTQYF.

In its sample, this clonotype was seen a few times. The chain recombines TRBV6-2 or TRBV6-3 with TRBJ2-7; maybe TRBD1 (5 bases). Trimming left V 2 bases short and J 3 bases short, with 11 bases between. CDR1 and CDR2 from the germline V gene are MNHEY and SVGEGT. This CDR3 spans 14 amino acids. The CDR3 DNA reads TGTGCCAGCAGTTACCAGGACATCTTCTACGAGCAGTACGTC. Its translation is CASSYQDIFYEQYV.

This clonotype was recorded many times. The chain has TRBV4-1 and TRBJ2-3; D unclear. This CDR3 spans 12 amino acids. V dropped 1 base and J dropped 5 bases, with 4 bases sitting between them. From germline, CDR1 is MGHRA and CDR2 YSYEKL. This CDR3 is CASSQAGDTQYF. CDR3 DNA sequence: TGCGCCAGCAGCCAAGCGGGAGATACGCAGTATTTT.

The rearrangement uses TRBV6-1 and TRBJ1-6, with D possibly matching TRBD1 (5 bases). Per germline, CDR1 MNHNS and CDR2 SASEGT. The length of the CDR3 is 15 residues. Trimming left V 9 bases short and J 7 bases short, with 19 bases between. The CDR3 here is CASTVTVLWNSPLHF. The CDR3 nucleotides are TGTGCCAGTACCGTGACAGTCCTCTGGAATTCACCCCTCCACTTT.

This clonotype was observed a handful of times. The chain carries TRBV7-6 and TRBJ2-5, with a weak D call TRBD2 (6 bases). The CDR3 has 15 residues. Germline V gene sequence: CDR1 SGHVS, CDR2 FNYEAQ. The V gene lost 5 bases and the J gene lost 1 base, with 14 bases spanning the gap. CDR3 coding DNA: TGTGCCAGCAGCGGCCCCGGGGGTCCCCAAGAGACCCAGTACTTC. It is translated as CASSGPGGPQETQYF.

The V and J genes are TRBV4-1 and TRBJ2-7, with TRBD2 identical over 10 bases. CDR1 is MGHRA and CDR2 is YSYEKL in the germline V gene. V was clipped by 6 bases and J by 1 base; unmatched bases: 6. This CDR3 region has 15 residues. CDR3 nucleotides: TGCGCCAGCAGTTTAGCGGGGGGAAATTCCTACGAGCAGTACTTC. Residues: CASSLAGGNSYEQYF.

The CDR3 DNA sequence: TGTGCCAGCAGTCTAGCGGGGGGGTCAGATACGCAGTATTTT. Amino acids: CASSLAGGSDTQYF. The chain joins TRBV27 to TRBJ2-3; 12 bases match TRBD2. The CDR3 covers 14 residues. V shed 5 bases, J shed 4 bases, and the junction held 1 base outside the gene matches. CDR1 is MNHEY and CDR2 is SMNVEV in the germline V gene (reference sequence).

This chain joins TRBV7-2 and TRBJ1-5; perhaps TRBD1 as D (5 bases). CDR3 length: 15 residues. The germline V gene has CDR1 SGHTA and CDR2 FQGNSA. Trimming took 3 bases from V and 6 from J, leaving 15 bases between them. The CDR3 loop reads CASSLGLWGGQPQHF. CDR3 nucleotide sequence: TGTGCCAGCAGCTTGGGCCTCTGGGGCGGTCAGCCCCAGCATTTT.

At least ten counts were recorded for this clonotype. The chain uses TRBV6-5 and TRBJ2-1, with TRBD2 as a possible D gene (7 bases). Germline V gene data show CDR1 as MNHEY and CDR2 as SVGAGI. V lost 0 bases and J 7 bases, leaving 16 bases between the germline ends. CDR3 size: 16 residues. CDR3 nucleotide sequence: TGTGCCAGCAGTTACTCAAATGCGGGGGCCGGGAATGAGCAGTTCTTC. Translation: CASSYSNAGAGNEQFF.

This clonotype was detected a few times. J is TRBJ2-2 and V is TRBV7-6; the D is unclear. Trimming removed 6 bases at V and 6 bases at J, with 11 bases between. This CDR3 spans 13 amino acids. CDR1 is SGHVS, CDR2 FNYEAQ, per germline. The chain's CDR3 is CASSGPAAGELFF. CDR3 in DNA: TGTGCCAGCAGTGGTCCGGCGGCCGGGGAGCTGTTTTTT.

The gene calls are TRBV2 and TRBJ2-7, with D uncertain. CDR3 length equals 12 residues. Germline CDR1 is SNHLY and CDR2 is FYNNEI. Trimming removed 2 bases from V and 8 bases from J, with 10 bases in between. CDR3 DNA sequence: TGTGCCAGCAGTGAATGGTTGGGGAAGCAGTACGTC. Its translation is CASSEWLGKQYV.

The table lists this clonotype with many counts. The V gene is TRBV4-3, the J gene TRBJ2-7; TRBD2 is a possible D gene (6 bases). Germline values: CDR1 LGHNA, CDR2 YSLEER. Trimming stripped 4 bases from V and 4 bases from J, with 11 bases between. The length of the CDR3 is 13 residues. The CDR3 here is CASSPSGGYEQYF. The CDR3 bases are TGCGCCAGCAGCCCCTCCGGGGGATACGAGCAGTACTTC.